A single T cell receptor beta chain is shown here with its context. The repertoire was sequenced with immunoSEQ multiplex PCR; TCRdb's copy has only in-frame clones and lacks some. The repertoire holds approximately 250,000 clones, with about 89% as singletons. The entry originates in a study of blood T cell repertoires in COVID-19. Across the whole study: Whether acute or convalescent, the COVID-19 samples came from the United States, Italy and Spain. PBMCs, B-cell-depleted T cells, or T cells were the source of the cDNA or gDNA that made up the material.

Trimming took off 3 bases at V and 5 bases at J, with 23 bases between the two ends. The CDR3 is 17 residues long. CDR1 SGDLS and CDR2 YYNGEE come from the germline V gene. Ages ranged from about 18 to 89 years, with residence in 24 US areas. Recovered participants had two consecutive negative NP/OP PCR tests, healthcare professional clearance, or symptom resolution. Sequencing was performed on PBMCs or T cells enriched from blood (not recorded which). This chain uses TRBV9 with TRBJ1-2; a weak D match, TRBD1 (6 bases). The receptor was derived from a woman aged 25-40 years who had recovered from COVID-19. In DNA form, the CDR3 reads TGTGCCAGCAGCGGTGCTCCGATACAGGGATTGGGTTATGGCTACACCTTC. Amino acids: CASSGAPIQGLGYGYTF.